This T cell receptor (beta chain) emerged from a study of T cell responses to AZD1222 COVID-19 vaccine. Study context: Second-dose groups at about 4 or about 12 weeks were pooled. Study-level findings and limits: Breadth and depth of Spike-specific TCRs rose after two AZD1222 doses. White British people made up most donors, females outnumbered males, and clonal diversity was possibly underestimated. Spike-wide coverage was observed for vaccine-associated CD4 TCRs, with dominant responses at 160-218 and 743-854.

On this clone: What it binds is not known.

Some clones are missing from TCRdb's copy, which holds only in-frame ones; the method was immunoSEQ multiplex PCR. Found here are around 130,000 clones, roughly nine tenths of them singletons; the top ten hold around 3.1%. There are 15 residues in the CDR3. V lost 6 bases and J lost 5, with 19 bases in between. From germline, CDR1 is LNHDA and CDR2 SQIVND (reference sequence). The input for sequencing was peripheral blood, taken on day 0 of AZD1222 vaccination. This receptor was taken from an adult in good health. The rearrangement links TRBV19 to TRBJ1-1; the D is unclear. As DNA, the CDR3 is TGTGCCAGTAGGTCCTTGCTGGGAGTAGGGACTGAAGCTTTCTTT. This gives the protein CASRSLLGVGTEAFF.